Listed here are 25 T cell receptor beta chains from one sample, sequenced in a study of shared clonotypes between healthy human individuals. TCRdb's copy holds only in-frame clones and misses some; the assay was immunoSEQ multiplex PCR. The sample lists 550,000 to 800,000 clones, around two thirds occurring once. Sequencing was carried out using memory CD4+ T cells sorted from blood. The subset here: CD45RA-negative fraction. The origin of the receptors is a woman in her 30s in good health.

Ten or more counts support this clone. The chain joins TRBV7-2 to TRBJ2-4; D unclear. Trimming removed 1 base from V and 11 bases from J, with 9 bases in between. The CDR3 runs 12 residues. Per the germline V gene, CDR1 is SGHTA and CDR2 is FQGNSA. The CDR3 sequence: CASSLGVAVQYF. Here the CDR3 DNA reads TGTGCCAGCAGCTTAGGAGTGGCCGTTCAGTACTTC.

The chain uses TRBV7-7 and TRBJ2-1; either TRBD1 or TRBD2 may fit D (5 bases each). V was pared by 5 bases and J by 0 bases, with 11 bases between. CDR1 and CDR2 (germline): SSHAT, FNYEAQ (reference sequence). This CDR3 spans 15 amino acids. CDR3 bases: TGTGCCAGCAGCCGGGGACCTAACTCCTACAATGAGCAGTTCTTC. This encodes CASSRGPNSYNEQFF.

The CDR3 DNA sequence: TGTGCCATCTCCGGACAGGGGAGAAAGGAAGATACGCAGTATTTT. It yields the protein CAISGQGRKEDTQYF. The chain is built from TRBV10-3 and TRBJ2-3, with TRBD1 identical over 9 bases. The length of the CDR3 is 15 residues. Looked up from germline, CDR1 is ENHRY and CDR2 is SYGVKD. V dropped 8 bases and J dropped 5; count of bases not matched to a gene: 11.

This chain links TRBV15 with TRBJ2-3, with no clear D. CDR3 size: 16 residues. Germline assignment: CDR1 LNHNV and CDR2 YYDKDF (reference sequence). V was pared by 5 bases and J by 2 bases, with 17 bases between. The CDR3 region is CATSFIRVQNTDTQYF. In DNA, the CDR3 is TGTGCCACCAGCTTCATAAGGGTACAGAACACAGATACGCAGTATTTT.

Concerning this clone: Given a much more abundant clone one base away, this may be a read error. Other DNA sequences within the sample encode an identical CDR3. J is TRBJ1-5 and V is TRBV28; no reliable D call. Trimming removed 5 bases at V and 4 bases at J, with 9 bases between. The CDR3 runs 13 residues. Germline CDR1 and CDR2: MDHEN and SYDVKM. The CDR3 spells CASSPPGNQPQHF. In DNA form, the CDR3 reads TGTGCCAGCAGTCCCCCGGGGAATCAGCCCCAGCATTTT.

This sequence joins TRBV5-4 and TRBJ1-2; D remains ambiguous. V was trimmed by 3 bases and J by 8 bases, leaving 20 bases between them. The CDR3 length is 15 residues. Germline lookup yields CDR1 SGHNT and CDR2 YYREEE (reference sequence). The CDR3 here is CASSSLLAAGEGYTF. DNA for the CDR3: TGTGCCAGCAGCTCCTTGTTGGCGGCCGGGGAGGGCTACACCTTC.

V gene TRBV19 combines with J gene TRBJ2-3; the D gene could be TRBD1 or TRBD2 (7 bases each). The V gene's germline CDR1 is LNHDA and CDR2 SQIVND (reference sequence). CDR3 length: 16 amino acids. V shed 10 bases and J shed 2 bases, with 22 bases lying between them. CDR3 loop: CATRQGVGGVTDTQYF. CDR3 in DNA: TGTGCCACCCGACAGGGCGTGGGAGGGGTCACAGATACGCAGTATTTT.

The chain is built from TRBV7-9 and TRBJ1-3; perhaps TRBD1 as D (6 bases). The CDR3 is 15 amino acids. Trimming left V 5 bases short and J 0 bases short, with 11 bases between. CDR1 is SEHNR, CDR2 FQNEAQ, per germline (reference sequence). In DNA, the CDR3 is TGTGCCAGCAGCGCACAGGGAGACTCTGGAAACACCATATATTTT. Its protein is CASSAQGDSGNTIYF. The whole variable domain, remainder taken from reference TRBV7-9 and TRBJ1-3, is DTGVSQNPRHKITKRGQNVTFRCDPISEHNRLYWYRQTLGQGPEFLTYFQNEAQLEKSRLLSDRFSAERPKGSFSTLEIQRTEQGDSAMYLCASSAQGDSGNTIYFGEGSWLTVV.

The chain links TRBV7-9 to TRBJ2-7; D is undetermined. Trimming pared 3 bases from V and 2 bases from J, leaving 8 bases between. The CDR3 loop spans 13 amino acids. From germline, CDR1 is SEHNR and CDR2 FQNEAQ (reference sequence). For the CDR3, the DNA is TGTGCCAGCAGCTTCTCCTACACCTACGAGCAGTACTTC. Translating gives CASSFSYTYEQYF.

The chain has TRBV5-8 and TRBJ2-7; the match to TRBD1 covers 10 bases. J lost 6 bases, V lost 4 bases, and 10 bases had no gene match. This CDR3 comprises 15 residues. Looked up from germline, CDR1 is SGHTS and CDR2 is YDEGEE. The CDR3 DNA is TGTGCCAGCAGCCCCAGACAGGGGGCGCGCGGCGAGCAGTACTTC. Translating gives CASSPRQGARGEQYF. Full variable domain (outside the CDR3, taken from reference TRBV5-8 and TRBJ2-7): EAGVTQSPTHLIKTRGQQATLRCSPISGHTSVYWYQQALGLGLQFLLWYDEGEERNRGNFPPRFSGRQFPNYSSELNVNALELEDSALYLCASSPRQGARGEQYFGPGTRLTVT.

The V call is TRBV7-3, the J call TRBJ2-1, with 9 nucleotides matching TRBD1. Germline CDR1 is SGHTA and CDR2 is FQGTGA. The V segment lost 6 bases and the J segment 10 bases; nucleotides outside the gene matches: 13. This CDR3 contains 15 residues. The CDR3 loop is CASRSGTGYPGEQFF. CDR3 coding DNA: TGTGCCAGCAGATCCGGGACAGGGTATCCAGGGGAGCAGTTCTTC.

This chain links TRBV5-1 with TRBJ1-4; D is possibly TRBD1 (5 bases). Trimming shortened V by 4 bases and J by 7 bases, and 17 bases separated the two germline ends. This CDR3 spans 15 amino acids. Germline CDR1 SGHRS, CDR2 YFSETQ. CDR3 protein: CASSKAGGAPEKLFF. CDR3 coding DNA: TGCGCCAGCAGCAAGGCAGGAGGGGCGCCTGAAAAACTGTTTTTT.

The chain is built from TRBV27 and TRBJ2-4, with D unclear. The length of the CDR3 is 15 residues. Trimming cost V 5 bases and J 2 bases, with 13 bases left between them. The germline V gene encodes CDR1 MNHEY and CDR2 SMNVEV (reference sequence). The CDR3: CASSLLMTTKNIQYF. CDR3 DNA sequence: TGTGCCAGCAGTCTCCTCATGACGACCAAAAACATTCAGTACTTC.

The chain links TRBV10-3 to TRBJ1-6; D possibly corresponds to TRBD1 (6 bases). Germline V gene lookup returns CDR1 ENHRY and CDR2 SYGVKD. This CDR3 has 14 amino acids. Trimming removed 6 bases from V and 7 bases from J, with 13 bases in between. The CDR3 here is CAIRGDNTNSPLHF. The CDR3 DNA is TGTGCCATCAGGGGGGACAATACCAATTCACCCCTCCACTTT.

This clone is a singleton in its sample. The V and J genes are TRBV6-6 and TRBJ1-5; a weak D match, TRBD1 (5 bases). Between the trimmed V and J ends, which lost 5 bases and 3 bases, there was a span of 14 bases. Germline-derived CDR1 and CDR2 are MNHNY and SVGAGI (reference sequence). The CDR3 is made up of 15 amino acids. This CDR3 is CASSGPGGNNQPQHF. For the CDR3, the DNA is TGTGCCAGCAGTGGGCCGGGGGGAAACAATCAGCCCCAGCATTTT.

V gene TRBV6-6 combines with J gene TRBJ2-7, with 7 bases aligning to TRBD2. V was pared by 5 bases and J by 2 bases, with 9 bases of the junction left unmatched. The CDR3 length is 15 residues. Germline lookup yields CDR1 MNHNY and CDR2 SVGAGI (reference sequence). CDR3 loop: CASSPKSGNAYEQYF. For the CDR3, the DNA is TGTGCCAGCAGTCCGAAAAGCGGGAATGCCTACGAGCAGTACTTC.

In this sample, this clone turned up a few times. The chain has TRBV11-2 and TRBJ2-3; TRBD1 agrees at 8 bases. This CDR3 has 17 amino acids. With V trimmed by 1 base and J by 2 bases, 8 bases remained unmatched. Germline V gene sequence: CDR1 SGHAT, CDR2 FQNNGV. The DNA for the CDR3 is TGTGCCAGCAGCTTAGTGACGGGACAGGCTGACACAGATACGCAGTATTTT. Residues: CASSLVTGQADTDTQYF.

The chain carries TRBV5-5 and TRBJ1-4; D gene ambiguous. CDR3 length: 12 residues. Germline lookup yields CDR1 SGHKS and CDR2 YYEKEE (reference sequence). The V gene lost 0 bases and the J gene lost 8 bases, with 5 bases spanning the gap. CDR3 residues: CASSLGREKLFF. CDR3 nucleotide sequence: TGTGCCAGCAGCTTGGGTCGAGAAAAACTGTTTTTT.

This chain joins TRBV11-2 and TRBJ2-3; D is possibly TRBD1 (6 bases). CDR1 and CDR2 from the germline V gene are SGHAT and FQNNGV. There are 13 residues in the CDR3. The V end lost 1 base, the J end lost 4 bases, and 6 bases lay between the germline ends. The CDR3 is CASSLAGADTQYF. CDR3 DNA: TGTGCCAGCAGCTTAGCAGGGGCAGATACGCAGTATTTT.

The genes are TRBV5-4 and TRBJ2-6, with D possibly TRBD2 on 6 matching bases. Germline CDR1 reads SGHNT; CDR2 reads YYREEE (reference sequence). V was pared by 5 bases and J by 0 bases, with 15 bases between. The CDR3 has 17 residues. This chain's CDR3 is CASREPGLTSGANVLTF. In nucleotides, the CDR3 is TGTGCCAGCAGAGAGCCGGGACTTACCTCTGGGGCCAACGTCCTGACTTTC.

This clone was picked up many times. The chain employs TRBV28 and TRBJ1-5, with 8 bases matching TRBD1. This CDR3 contains 14 residues. Looked up from germline, CDR1 is MDHEN and CDR2 is SYDVKM. After removal of 6 bases from V and 6 bases from J, the junction contained 7 bases not matched to a gene. The chain's CDR3 is CASSLTGDGQPQHF. The CDR3 region has the DNA TGTGCCAGCAGCCTGACAGGGGACGGTCAGCCCCAGCATTTT.

This rearrangement joins TRBV7-9 to TRBJ2-1; TRBD1 aligns across 7 bases. J lost 3 bases, V lost 7 bases, and 12 bases had no gene match. The CDR3 sequence is 16 residues long. Germline-derived CDR1 and CDR2 are SEHNR and FQNEAQ (reference sequence). The CDR3 reads CASTPRGQRFYNEQFF. As DNA, the CDR3 is TGTGCCAGCACCCCCAGGGGACAGCGATTCTACAATGAGCAGTTCTTC.

This sequence joins TRBV10-1 and TRBJ2-7; tentatively, D is TRBD1 (6 bases). Germline loops: CDR1 WNHNN, CDR2 SYGVQD (reference sequence). This CDR3 contains 15 residues. Trimming removed 6 bases at V and 2 bases at J, with 17 bases between. The CDR3 sequence is CASSTGQHYTYEQYF. In DNA, the CDR3 is TGCGCCAGCAGCACCGGACAGCACTATACCTACGAGCAGTACTTC.

The sample holds a few counts of this clone. The chain recombines TRBV19 with TRBJ1-5, with D maybe TRBD1 (6 bases). The CDR3 consists of 12 residues. Germline V gene data show CDR1 as LNHDA and CDR2 as SQIVND (reference sequence). The V end was cut by 6 bases, the J end by 9 bases, with 12 bases between. CDR3 region: CASRTGSRPQHF. The DNA for the CDR3 is TGTGCCAGTAGAACAGGGAGTCGGCCCCAGCATTTT.

In this sample, this clone turned up once. The rearrangement links TRBV5-1 to TRBJ2-2, with 9 nucleotides matching TRBD2. This CDR3 is 16 amino acids long. From germline, CDR1 is SGHRS and CDR2 YFSETQ. Unmatched junction bases numbered 7, after V lost 3 bases and J lost 4 bases. CDR3 loop: CASSYEAGGRTGELFF. The CDR3, as DNA: TGCGCCAGCAGCTACGAAGCGGGAGGACGCACCGGGGAGCTGTTTTTT.